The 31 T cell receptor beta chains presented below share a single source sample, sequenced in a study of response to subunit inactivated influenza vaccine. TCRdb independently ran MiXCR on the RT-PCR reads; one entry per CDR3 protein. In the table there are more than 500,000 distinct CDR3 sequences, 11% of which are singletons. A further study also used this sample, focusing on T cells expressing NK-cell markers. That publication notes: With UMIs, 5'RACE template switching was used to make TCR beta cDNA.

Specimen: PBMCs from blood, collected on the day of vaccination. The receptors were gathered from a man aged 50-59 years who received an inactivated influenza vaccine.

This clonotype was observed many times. CDR3 nucleotides: TGTGCCAGCAGTTTAAGTCTCGGGAGGACCAACGTCCTGACTTTC. This codes for CASSLSLGRTNVLTF. The chain links TRBV28 to TRBJ2-6; 7 nucleotides match TRBD2. V trimming: 2 bases; J trimming: 8 bases; junction bases outside the gene matches: 6. Germline values: CDR1 MDHEN, CDR2 SYDVKM. The CDR3 has 15 residues.

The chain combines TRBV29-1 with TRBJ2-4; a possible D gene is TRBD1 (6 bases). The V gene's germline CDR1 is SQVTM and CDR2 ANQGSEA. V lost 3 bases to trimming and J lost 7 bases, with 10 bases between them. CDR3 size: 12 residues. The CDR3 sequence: CSVEQGTNIQYF. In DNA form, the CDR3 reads TGCAGCGTTGAGCAGGGGACGAACATTCAGTACTTC.

CDR3 in DNA: TGCGCCAGCAGCCGCTCGAAACCGGACCAAACCACCGGGGAGCTGTTTTTT. This encodes CASSRSKPDQTTGELFF. V usage is TRBV5-1 and J usage is TRBJ2-2; D not certain. V was shortened by 4 bases and J by 4 bases, with 20 bases between the two germline ends. CDR1 and CDR2 from the germline V gene are SGHRS and YFSETQ. The CDR3 totals 17 residues.

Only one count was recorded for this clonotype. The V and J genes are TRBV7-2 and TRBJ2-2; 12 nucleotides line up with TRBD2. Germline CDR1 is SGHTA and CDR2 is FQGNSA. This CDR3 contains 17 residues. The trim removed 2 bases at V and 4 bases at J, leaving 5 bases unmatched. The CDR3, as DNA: TGTGCCAGCAGCTTATCTGCTAGCGGGGGGGCCACCGGGGAGCTGTTTTTT. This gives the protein CASSLSASGGATGELFF.

CDR3 DNA sequence: TGTGCCAGCAGCCAAGAGGGGCGGAAAAGCAATGAGCAGTTCTTC. Translated: CASSQEGRKSNEQFF. J is TRBJ2-1 and V is TRBV4-2; a weak D match, TRBD1 (5 bases). The CDR3 loop spans 15 amino acids. Germline CDR1 and CDR2: LGHNA and YNFKEQ. The V gene lost 0 bases and the J gene lost 6 bases, with 12 bases spanning the gap.

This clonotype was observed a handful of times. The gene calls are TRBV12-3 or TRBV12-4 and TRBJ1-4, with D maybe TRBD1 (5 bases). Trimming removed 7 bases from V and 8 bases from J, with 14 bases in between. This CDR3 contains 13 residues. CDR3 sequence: CASTRGEREKLFF. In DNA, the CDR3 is TGTGCCAGCACCCGGGGGGAAAGGGAAAAACTGTTTTTT.

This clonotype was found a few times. In nucleotides, the CDR3 is TGTGCCAGCAGCCCGCAAGTGGTGGCAGGGAGAAACACTGAAGCTTTCTTT. Its protein product is CASSPQVVAGRNTEAFF. The gene calls are TRBV4-2 and TRBJ1-1; possible D gene TRBD1, 5 bases. The CDR3 covers 17 residues. Germline V gene data show CDR1 as LGHNA and CDR2 as YNFKEQ. V lost 4 bases, J lost 2 bases, and 20 bases lay in between.

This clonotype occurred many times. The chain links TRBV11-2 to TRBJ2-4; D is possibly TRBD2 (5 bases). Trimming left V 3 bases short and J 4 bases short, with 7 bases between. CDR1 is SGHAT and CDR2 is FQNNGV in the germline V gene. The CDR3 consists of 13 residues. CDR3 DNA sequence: TGTGCCAGCAGCTTGAGGGAAAAAAACATTCAGTACTTC. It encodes CASSLREKNIQYF.

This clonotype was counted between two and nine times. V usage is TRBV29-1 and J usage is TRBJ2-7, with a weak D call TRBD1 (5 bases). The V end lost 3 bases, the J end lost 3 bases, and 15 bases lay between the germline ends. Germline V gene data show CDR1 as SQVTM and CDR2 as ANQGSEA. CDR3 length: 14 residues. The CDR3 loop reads CSVEWAGQGYEQYF. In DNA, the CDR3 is TGCAGCGTTGAGTGGGCCGGGCAGGGCTACGAGCAGTACTTC.

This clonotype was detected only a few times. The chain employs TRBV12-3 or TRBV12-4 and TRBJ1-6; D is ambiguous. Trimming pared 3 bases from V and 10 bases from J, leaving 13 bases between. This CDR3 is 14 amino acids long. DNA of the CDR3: TGTGCCAGCAGTTTCGAAGGGTTCGGGTCACCCCTCCACTTT. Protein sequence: CASSFEGFGSPLHF.

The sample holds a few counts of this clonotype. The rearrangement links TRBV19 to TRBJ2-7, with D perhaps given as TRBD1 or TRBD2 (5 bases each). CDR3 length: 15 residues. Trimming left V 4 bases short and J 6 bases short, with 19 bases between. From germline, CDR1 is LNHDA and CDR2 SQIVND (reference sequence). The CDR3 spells CASSTHRDHKSEQYF. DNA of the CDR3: TGTGCCAGTAGTACTCACCGGGACCATAAAAGCGAGCAGTACTTC.

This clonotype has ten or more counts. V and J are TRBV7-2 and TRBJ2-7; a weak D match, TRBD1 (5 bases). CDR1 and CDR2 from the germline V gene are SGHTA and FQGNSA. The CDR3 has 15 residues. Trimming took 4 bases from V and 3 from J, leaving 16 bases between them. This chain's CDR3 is CASSSILQASYEQYF. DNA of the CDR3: TGTGCCAGCAGCTCTATCCTACAGGCCAGCTACGAGCAGTACTTC.

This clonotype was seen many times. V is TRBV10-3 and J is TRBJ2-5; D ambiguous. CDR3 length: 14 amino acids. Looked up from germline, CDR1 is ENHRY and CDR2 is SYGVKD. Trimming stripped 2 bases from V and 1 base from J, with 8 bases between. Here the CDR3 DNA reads TGTGCCATCAGTGAGAATGGTCCCCAAGAGACCCAGTACTTC. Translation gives CAISENGPQETQYF.

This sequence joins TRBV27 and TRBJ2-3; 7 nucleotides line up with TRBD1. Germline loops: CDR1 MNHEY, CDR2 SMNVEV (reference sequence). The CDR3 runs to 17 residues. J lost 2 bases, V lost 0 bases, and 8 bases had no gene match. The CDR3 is CASSLSPEGANTDTQYF. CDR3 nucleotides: TGTGCCAGCAGTTTATCTCCAGAGGGGGCCAACACAGATACGCAGTATTTT.

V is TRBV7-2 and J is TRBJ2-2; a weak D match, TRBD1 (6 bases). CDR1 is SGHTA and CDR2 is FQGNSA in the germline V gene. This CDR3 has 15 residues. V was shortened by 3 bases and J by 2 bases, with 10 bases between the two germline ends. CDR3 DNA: TGTGCCAGCAGCTTCCGGGACATTAACACCGGGGAGCTGTTTTTT. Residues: CASSFRDINTGELFF.

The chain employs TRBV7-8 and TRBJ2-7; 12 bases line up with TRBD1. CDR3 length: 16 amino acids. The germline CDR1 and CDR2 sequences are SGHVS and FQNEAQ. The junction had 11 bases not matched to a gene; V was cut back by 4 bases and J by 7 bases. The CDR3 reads CASSSSGGQGAGEQYF. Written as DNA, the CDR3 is TGTGCCAGCAGCTCATCTGGGGGACAGGGGGCTGGTGAGCAGTACTTC. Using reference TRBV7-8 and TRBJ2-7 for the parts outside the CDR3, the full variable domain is GAGVSQSPRYKVAKRGQDVALRCDPISGHVSLFWYQQALGQGPEFLTYFQNEAQLDKSGLPSDRFFAERPEGSVSTLKIQRTQQEDSAVYLCASSSSGGQGAGEQYFGPGTRLTVT.

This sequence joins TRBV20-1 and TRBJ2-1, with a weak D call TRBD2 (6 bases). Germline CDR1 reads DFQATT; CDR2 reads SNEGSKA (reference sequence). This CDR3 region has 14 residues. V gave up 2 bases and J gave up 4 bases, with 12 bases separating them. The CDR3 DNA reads TGCAGTGCTAGACCTAGCGCACATTACAATGAGCAGTTCTTC. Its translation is CSARPSAHYNEQFF.

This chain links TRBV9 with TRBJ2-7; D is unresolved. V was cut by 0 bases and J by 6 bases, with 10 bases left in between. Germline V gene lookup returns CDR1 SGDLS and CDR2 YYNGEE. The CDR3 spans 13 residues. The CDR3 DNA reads TGTGCCAGCAGCGTAGGTCTTTCGGGCGAGCAGTACTTC. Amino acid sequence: CASSVGLSGEQYF.

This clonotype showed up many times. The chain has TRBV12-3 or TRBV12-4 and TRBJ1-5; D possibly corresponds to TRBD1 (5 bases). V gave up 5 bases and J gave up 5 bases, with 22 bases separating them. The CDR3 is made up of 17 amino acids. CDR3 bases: TGTGCCAGCAGTCTAATAACACTCCAGGGATCCTATCAGCCCCAGCATTTT. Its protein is CASSLITLQGSYQPQHF.

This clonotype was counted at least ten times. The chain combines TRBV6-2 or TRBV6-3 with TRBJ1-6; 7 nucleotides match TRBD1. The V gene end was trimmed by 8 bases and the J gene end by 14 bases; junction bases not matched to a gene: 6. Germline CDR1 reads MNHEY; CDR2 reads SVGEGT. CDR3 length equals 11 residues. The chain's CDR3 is CASQTGTALHF. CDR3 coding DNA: TGTGCCAGCCAAACCGGGACAGCCCTCCACTTT.

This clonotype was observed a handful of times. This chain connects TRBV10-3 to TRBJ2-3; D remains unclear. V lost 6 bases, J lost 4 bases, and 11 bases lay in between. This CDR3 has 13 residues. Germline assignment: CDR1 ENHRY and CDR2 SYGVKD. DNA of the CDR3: TGTGCCATCAGCCCTAATGGTGCAGATACGCAGTATTTT. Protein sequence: CAISPNGADTQYF.

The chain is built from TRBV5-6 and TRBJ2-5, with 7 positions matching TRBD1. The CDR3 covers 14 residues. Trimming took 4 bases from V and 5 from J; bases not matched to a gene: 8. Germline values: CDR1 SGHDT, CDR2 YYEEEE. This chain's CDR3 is CASSMTGYLETQYF. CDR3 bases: TGTGCCAGCAGCATGACAGGGTATTTGGAGACCCAGTACTTC.

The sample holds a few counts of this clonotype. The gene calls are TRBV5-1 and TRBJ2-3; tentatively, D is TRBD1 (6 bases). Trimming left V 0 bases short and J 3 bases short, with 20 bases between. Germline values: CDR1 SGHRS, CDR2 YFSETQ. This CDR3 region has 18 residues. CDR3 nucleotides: TGCGCCAGCAGCTTGGCCGGAGTTGGGACAACTCAAACAGATACGCAGTATTTT. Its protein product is CASSLAGVGTTQTDTQYF.

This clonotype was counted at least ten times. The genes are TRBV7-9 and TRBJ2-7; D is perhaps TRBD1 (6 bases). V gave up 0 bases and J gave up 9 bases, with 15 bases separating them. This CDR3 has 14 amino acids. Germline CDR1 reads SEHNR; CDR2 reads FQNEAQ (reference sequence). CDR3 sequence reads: CASSLAGHGKGQYF. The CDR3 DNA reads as TGTGCCAGCAGCTTAGCGGGACACGGAAAGGGGCAGTACTTC.

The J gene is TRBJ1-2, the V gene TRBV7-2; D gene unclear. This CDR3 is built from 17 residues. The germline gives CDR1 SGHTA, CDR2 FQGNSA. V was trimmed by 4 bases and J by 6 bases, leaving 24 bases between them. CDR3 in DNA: TGTGCCAGCAGCTCGAACCTGAATCGGGGAGGGAAAAATGGCTACACCTTC. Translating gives CASSSNLNRGGKNGYTF.

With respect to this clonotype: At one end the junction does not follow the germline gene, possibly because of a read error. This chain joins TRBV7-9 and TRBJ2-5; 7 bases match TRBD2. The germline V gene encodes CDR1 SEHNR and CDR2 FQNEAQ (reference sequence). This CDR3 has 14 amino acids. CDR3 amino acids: CASSLGDYQETQSF. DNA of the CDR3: TGTGCCAGCAGCTTAGGGGACTATCAAGAGACCCAGTCCTTC.

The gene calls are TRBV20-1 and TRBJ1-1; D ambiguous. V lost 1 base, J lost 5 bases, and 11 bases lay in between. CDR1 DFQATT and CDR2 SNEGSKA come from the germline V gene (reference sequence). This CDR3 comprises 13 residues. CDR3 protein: CSARGPTKTEAFF. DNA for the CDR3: TGCAGTGCTAGAGGACCCACAAAGACTGAAGCTTTCTTT.

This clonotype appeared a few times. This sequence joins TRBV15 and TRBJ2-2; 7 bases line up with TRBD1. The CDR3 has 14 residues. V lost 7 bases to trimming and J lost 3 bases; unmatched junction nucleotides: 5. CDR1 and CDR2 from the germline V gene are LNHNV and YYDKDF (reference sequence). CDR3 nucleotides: TGTGCCACCACCCGGGACAGCTACACCGGGGAGCTGTTTTTT. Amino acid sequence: CATTRDSYTGELFF.

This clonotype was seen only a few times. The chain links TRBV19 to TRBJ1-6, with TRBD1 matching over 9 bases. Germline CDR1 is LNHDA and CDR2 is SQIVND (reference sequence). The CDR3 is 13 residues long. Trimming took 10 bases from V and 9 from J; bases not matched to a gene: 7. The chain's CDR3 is CATSGQGGSPLHF. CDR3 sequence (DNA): TGTGCCACCTCGGGACAGGGCGGTTCACCCCTCCACTTT.

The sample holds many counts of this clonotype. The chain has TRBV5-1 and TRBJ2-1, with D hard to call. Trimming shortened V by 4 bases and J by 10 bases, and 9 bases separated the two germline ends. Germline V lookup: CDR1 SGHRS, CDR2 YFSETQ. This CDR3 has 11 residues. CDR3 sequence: CASSRSGEQFF. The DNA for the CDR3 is TGCGCCAGCAGCCGCTCAGGAGAGCAGTTCTTC.

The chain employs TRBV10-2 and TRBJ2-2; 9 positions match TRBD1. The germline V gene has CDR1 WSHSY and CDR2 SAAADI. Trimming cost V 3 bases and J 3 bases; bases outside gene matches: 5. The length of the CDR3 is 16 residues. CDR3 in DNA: TGCGCCAGCAGTGAACCGGGACAGGGATACACCGGGGAGCTGTTTTTT. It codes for CASSEPGQGYTGELFF.